These 32 T cell receptor beta chains were sequenced from one sample in a study of vaccination and CD4 T cells after COVID-19. The treatment: roughly ten-day PBMC culture with coronavirus spike peptide pools or control peptides (ViraFEST assay). One should note that the unexposed donor's CD4+ T cells were collected before the COVID-19 pandemic (2011-2018). The assay that was used to sequence DNA from cultured CD4+ T cells was the Oncomine TCR Beta short-read assay. From cultured CD4+ T cells, genomic DNA was extracted. TCRdb re-analysed the PCR reads in MiXCR, keeping a single row per CDR3 protein. The sample shows approximately 9,300 distinct CDR3 sequences, under 50% of them seen only once. Antigen specificity for these receptors is unknown. The sample consisted of CD4+ T cells from blood, cultured in vitro. The receptors were sampled from a human donor in good health.

The chain links TRBV20-1 to TRBJ1-1; possibly TRBD1 for D (5 bases). CDR1 and CDR2 from the germline V gene are DFQATT and SNEGSKA (reference sequence). The length of the CDR3 is 15 residues. The germline V and J ends were trimmed by 6 bases and 4 bases, with 21 bases remaining between them. This CDR3 is CSARRQPAGLTEAFF. CDR3 sequence (DNA): TGCAGTGCGAGACGTCAGCCGGCGGGGCTCACTGAAGCTTTCTTT.

This clonotype turned up a few times. The V and J genes are TRBV28 and TRBJ1-1; 7 bases fit TRBD1. This CDR3 is built from 15 residues. V lost 5 bases and J lost 4; bases outside the gene matches: 10. In germline, CDR1 is MDHEN, CDR2 SYDVKM. The DNA for the CDR3 is TGTGCCAGCAGTCGCCGACAGGGCTTGGGCACTGAAGCTTTCTTT. Translated: CASSRRQGLGTEAFF.

The chain combines TRBV19 with TRBJ2-3, with 7 bases aligning to TRBD1. V lost 3 bases and J lost 2; bases outside the gene matches: 5. CDR3 length: 15 amino acids. Germline assignment: CDR1 LNHDA and CDR2 SQIVND (reference sequence). This CDR3 reads CASSIGTANTDTQYF. The CDR3 DNA is TGTGCCAGTAGTATCGGGACAGCCAACACAGATACGCAGTATTTT.

This clonotype turned up a few times. The chain recombines TRBV11-1 with TRBJ2-3; D remains ambiguous. V dropped 5 bases and J dropped 0 bases, with 9 bases sitting between them. The CDR3 is 14 amino acids. Germline CDR1 and CDR2: SGHAT and FQDESV (reference sequence). CDR3 sequence (DNA): TGTGCCAGCAGCCGCGCCAGAAGCACAGATACGCAGTATTTT. Protein: CASSRARSTDTQYF.

The chain is built from TRBV6-1 and TRBJ2-2; 8 nucleotides line up with TRBD2. Germline V lookup: CDR1 MNHNS, CDR2 SASEGT. The CDR3 length is 15 residues. The ends lost 7 bases at V and 5 bases at J; junction bases unmatched: 9. The CDR3 bases are TGTGCCAGCATATTGGGTCTAGCGGGTACCGGGGAGCTGTTTTTT. Its translation: CASILGLAGTGELFF.

The chain joins TRBV20-1 to TRBJ2-1, with 10 bases that match TRBD2. After removal of 5 bases from V and 4 bases from J, the junction contained 5 bases not matched to a gene. Germline CDR1 and CDR2: DFQATT and SNEGSKA (reference sequence). This CDR3 is built from 14 residues. CDR3 residues: CSAPTSGWYNEQFF. CDR3 coding DNA: TGCAGTGCTCCGACTAGCGGGTGGTACAATGAGCAGTTCTTC.

Comments on this clonotype: Compared with germline, one end of the junction differs, possibly owing to a read error. The chain uses TRBV24-1 and TRBJ2-1; 10 bases fit TRBD1. Germline V gives CDR1 KGHDR, CDR2 SFDVKD. The CDR3 covers 14 residues. CDR3 loop: CATSGQGSCNEQFF. CDR3 coding DNA: TGTGCCACCTCGGGACAGGGGTCCTGCAATGAGCAGTTCTTC.

The chain recombines TRBV11-2 with TRBJ1-1; D might be TRBD1 (6 bases). CDR3 length equals 18 residues. Germline values: CDR1 SGHAT, CDR2 FQNNGV. V lost 6 bases and J lost 3, with 26 bases in between. This chain's CDR3 is CASRSLRGARGKDTEAFF. Written as DNA, the CDR3 is TGTGCCAGCAGGTCCTTGAGAGGGGCCAGGGGTAAGGACACTGAAGCTTTCTTT.

The V call is TRBV21-1, the J call TRBJ2-3; the table assigns TRBD1, which was not confirmed against the DNA. TRBV21-1 is flagged as a pseudogene. CDR3 length equals 18 residues. Written as DNA, the CDR3 is TGTGCCAGCAGCAAAGCGGAGCCGAGGACAGGGAAAGCAGATACGCAGTATTTT. Protein sequence: CASSKAEPRTGKADTQYF.

The chain combines TRBV6-2 or TRBV6-3 with TRBJ2-3; TRBD2 matches 14 bases. CDR3 length: 14 residues. V dropped 8 bases and J dropped 8; count of bases not matched to a gene: 6. In germline, CDR1 is MNHEY, CDR2 SVGEGT. The CDR3 protein is CASGTSGSLGTQYF. CDR3 coding DNA: TGTGCCAGCGGGACTAGCGGGAGTTTGGGTACGCAGTATTTT.

Within the sample, this clonotype is medium-sized. This rearrangement joins TRBV20-1 to TRBJ2-1, with D possibly being TRBD2 (6 bases). CDR3 size: 14 residues. The germline V and J ends were trimmed by 2 bases and 10 bases, with 18 bases remaining between them. Germline-derived CDR1 and CDR2 are DFQATT and SNEGSKA (reference sequence). CDR3 in DNA: TGCAGTGCTAGAACGGCTAGCGCACGTAGGGAGCAGTTCTTC. It yields the protein CSARTASARREQFF.

The CDR3 loop is CTRRDTDTQYF. Here the CDR3 DNA reads TGCACCCGGAGGGACACAGATACGCAGTATTTT. The gene calls are TRBV20-1 and TRBJ2-3, with a possible D match to TRBD2 (6 bases). The CDR3 is made up of 11 amino acids. The germline V gene encodes CDR1 DFQATT and CDR2 SNEGSKA (reference sequence).

The genes are TRBV20-1 and TRBJ2-7; D possibly corresponds to TRBD2 (6 bases). Looked up from germline, CDR1 is DFQATT and CDR2 is SNEGSKA (reference sequence). CDR3 length: 15 amino acids. Trimming took off 0 bases at V and 2 bases at J, with 14 bases between the two ends. The DNA of the CDR3 is TGCAGTGCTAGAGATGCGGCTAGCGTAACCTACGAGCAGTACTTC. Its protein is CSARDAASVTYEQYF.

This clonotype was observed a handful of times. The V and J genes are TRBV6-1 and TRBJ1-1, with TRBD1 matching 7 bases. The CDR3 contains 14 residues. In germline, CDR1 is MNHNS, CDR2 SASEGT. V lost 7 bases, J lost 1 base, and 6 bases stayed unmatched. CDR3 sequence: CASKGGAANTEAFF. DNA for the CDR3: TGTGCCAGCAAAGGGGGCGCAGCGAACACTGAAGCTTTCTTT.

The chain combines TRBV6-1 with TRBJ1-1, with 7 nucleotides matching TRBD1. V trimming: 6 bases; J trimming: 6 bases; junction bases outside the gene matches: 13. CDR1 and CDR2 (germline): MNHNS, SASEGT. The length of the CDR3 is 15 residues. CDR3 sequence: CASRLRQGGFAEAFF. The DNA for the CDR3 is TGTGCCAGCAGACTCCGACAGGGAGGATTCGCTGAAGCTTTCTTT.

The rearrangement uses TRBV28 and TRBJ2-2; 7 positions agree with TRBD1. CDR3 length equals 16 residues. Germline CDR1 reads MDHEN; CDR2 reads SYDVKM. Unmatched junction bases numbered 8, after V lost 1 base and J lost 6 bases. CDR3: CASSLLPGGKAGELFF. CDR3 DNA: TGTGCCAGCAGTTTATTGCCAGGGGGTAAAGCCGGGGAGCTGTTTTTT.

This clonotype was recorded only once. The chain couples TRBV15 to TRBJ2-3; 9 nucleotides align to TRBD2. The CDR3 has 17 residues. V was clipped by 0 bases and J by 2 bases; unmatched bases: 6. Germline values: CDR1 LNHNV, CDR2 YYDKDF (reference sequence). The CDR3 DNA sequence: TGTGCCACCAGCAGAGATTCGGCGGGAGGGCCCACAGATACGCAGTATTTT. Its translation: CATSRDSAGGPTDTQYF.

In nucleotides, the CDR3 is TGTGCCAGCAGGGGGGGACAGGGCTATGGCTACACCTTC. This encodes CASRGGQGYGYTF. The genes are TRBV12-3 or TRBV12-4 and TRBJ1-2; 9 nucleotides line up with TRBD1. After removal of 6 bases from V and 4 bases from J, the junction contained 3 bases not matched to a gene. This CDR3 spans 13 amino acids.

This clonotype ranks as medium-sized. V usage is TRBV6-2 or TRBV6-3 and J usage is TRBJ1-2; D is possibly TRBD1 (5 bases). V shed 6 bases and J shed 3 bases, with 8 bases lying between them. The CDR3 is 12 amino acids. CDR1 is MNHEY, CDR2 SVGEGT, per germline. The CDR3 loop is CASRQGDYGYTF. CDR3 nucleotide sequence: TGTGCCAGCAGGCAGGGCGACTATGGCTACACCTTC.

This clonotype was recorded a few times. The rearrangement joins TRBV6-1 to TRBJ2-5; TRBD2 matches at 9 bases. The V gene's germline CDR1 is MNHNS and CDR2 SASEGT. Trimming cost V 7 bases and J 4 bases; bases outside gene matches: 10. The CDR3 covers 15 residues. The DNA of the CDR3 is TGTGCCAGCACGCGGGCGGGAGGGAGGATAGAGACCCAGTACTTC. It is translated as CASTRAGGRIETQYF.

This clonotype was seen more than once but under ten times. The chain has TRBV24-1 and TRBJ1-2; 7 bases fit TRBD1. With 9 bases clipped from V and 3 bases from J, the junction kept 0 bases outside the gene matches. The CDR3 consists of 11 residues. Germline V gene data show CDR1 as KGHDR and CDR2 as SFDVKD. The CDR3 sequence is CATGTDYGYTF. CDR3 sequence (DNA): TGTGCCACCGGGACAGACTATGGCTACACCTTC.

To note about this clonotype: The junction differs from germline at one of its ends, possibly a read error. The gene calls are TRBV7-3 and TRBJ2-3, with 8 bases aligning to TRBD2. The CDR3 is made up of 17 amino acids. CDR1 is SGHTA, CDR2 FQGTGA, per germline. The DNA of the CDR3 is TGTGCCAGCAGCCTAACGGGGTCTAGCGGGTACCCAGATACGCAGTATTTT. It encodes CASSLTGSSGYPDTQYF.

A few counts support this clonotype. The chain employs TRBV10-3 and TRBJ1-2; no firm D call. Trimming shortened V by 0 bases and J by 8 bases, and 7 bases separated the two germline ends. The CDR3 consists of 12 residues. In germline, CDR1 is ENHRY, CDR2 SYGVKD. CDR3 in amino acids: CAISESLQGYTF. The CDR3 DNA sequence: TGTGCCATCAGTGAGTCCCTCCAGGGCTACACCTTC.

The V gene is TRBV5-1, the J gene TRBJ2-7; maybe TRBD2 (6 bases). Germline CDR1 SGHRS, CDR2 YFSETQ. CDR3 size: 14 residues. V dropped 0 bases and J dropped 7 bases, with 14 bases sitting between them. The CDR3 loop is CASSLDSPAGEQYF. DNA for the CDR3: TGCGCCAGCAGCTTGGATTCTCCGGCGGGAGAGCAGTACTTC. The whole variable domain, filled in from reference TRBV5-1 and TRBJ2-7, reads KAGVTQTPRYLIKTRGQQVTLSCSPISGHRSVSWYQQTPGQGLQFLFEYFSETQRNKGNFPGRFSGRQFSNSRSEMNVSTLELGDSALYLCASSLDSPAGEQYFGPGTRLTVT.

The V call is TRBV27, the J call TRBJ2-3; D possibly corresponds to TRBD2 (5 bases). Germline values: CDR1 MNHEY, CDR2 SMNVEV (reference sequence). The ends were cut back, 0 bases at V and 9 bases at J, with 7 bases in the middle. The CDR3 loop spans 12 amino acids. The CDR3 region is CASSLSRGTQYF. As DNA, the CDR3 is TGTGCCAGCAGTTTATCGAGAGGGACGCAGTATTTT.

The rearrangement uses TRBV20-1 and TRBJ1-2; 9 bases align to TRBD1. Germline V lookup: CDR1 DFQATT, CDR2 SNEGSKA (reference sequence). The CDR3 extends over 15 amino acids. Losses at the gene ends were 3 bases for V and 4 bases for J; bases not matched to a gene: 9. The CDR3 DNA follows: TGCAGTGCTAGGCACAGACAGGGGGGCGGCTATGGCTACACCTTC. Translation gives CSARHRQGGGYGYTF.

The chain is built from TRBV27 and TRBJ2-7; 7 nucleotides match TRBD2. The CDR3 loop spans 13 amino acids. V trimming: 8 bases; J trimming: 5 bases; junction bases outside the gene matches: 9. Per the germline V gene, CDR1 is MNHEY and CDR2 is SMNVEV (reference sequence). The CDR3 here is CASGGGSRDEQYF. For the CDR3, the DNA is TGTGCCAGCGGGGGAGGGTCTAGAGACGAGCAGTACTTC.

The V gene is TRBV28, the J gene TRBJ1-5, with D perhaps TRBD1 (6 bases). V was trimmed by 6 bases and J by 6 bases, leaving 12 bases between them. Looked up from germline, CDR1 is MDHEN and CDR2 is SYDVKM. The CDR3 covers 13 residues. CDR3 DNA: TGTGCCAGCAGCTCAGGGGCGGGTCAGCCCCAGCATTTT. Amino acids: CASSSGAGQPQHF.

The chain uses TRBV6-1 and TRBJ2-5; D gene unclear. This CDR3 is built from 14 residues. V lost 6 bases, J lost 5 bases, and 16 bases lay in between. CDR1 is MNHNS, CDR2 SASEGT, per germline. CDR3 residues: CASRRAGEGETQYF. The CDR3 DNA is TGTGCCAGCAGAAGAGCTGGAGAAGGGGAGACCCAGTACTTC.

This clonotype was picked up one time. This chain links TRBV6-5 with TRBJ2-2; perhaps TRBD2 as D (5 bases). Germline CDR1 and CDR2: MNHEY and SVGAGI. The V gene lost 2 bases and the J gene lost 4 bases, with 11 bases spanning the gap. The CDR3 is 15 residues long. CDR3 nucleotides: TGTGCCAGCAGTTACGGCGGGTACCTCACCGGGGAGCTGTTTTTT. Amino acid sequence: CASSYGGYLTGELFF.

V and J are TRBV6-2 or TRBV6-3 and TRBJ1-2; D gene uncertain. The CDR3 extends over 13 amino acids. Per germline, CDR1 MNHEY and CDR2 SVGEGT. The V and J ends lost 6 bases and 4 bases respectively, with 12 bases between them. The CDR3 sequence: CASRSTNRYGYTF. CDR3 coding DNA: TGTGCCAGCAGAAGTACGAACCGCTATGGCTACACCTTC.

This clonotype came up a few times. V is TRBV4-1 and J is TRBJ1-2; D call uncertain. The CDR3 sequence is 15 residues long. The V end lost 1 base, the J end lost 8 bases, and 17 bases lay between the germline ends. CDR1 is MGHRA and CDR2 is YSYEKL in the germline V gene. The CDR3 DNA is TGCGCCAGCAGCCAAGGACCGTGGGAAATTGGCGGCTACACCTTC. As protein: CASSQGPWEIGGYTF.